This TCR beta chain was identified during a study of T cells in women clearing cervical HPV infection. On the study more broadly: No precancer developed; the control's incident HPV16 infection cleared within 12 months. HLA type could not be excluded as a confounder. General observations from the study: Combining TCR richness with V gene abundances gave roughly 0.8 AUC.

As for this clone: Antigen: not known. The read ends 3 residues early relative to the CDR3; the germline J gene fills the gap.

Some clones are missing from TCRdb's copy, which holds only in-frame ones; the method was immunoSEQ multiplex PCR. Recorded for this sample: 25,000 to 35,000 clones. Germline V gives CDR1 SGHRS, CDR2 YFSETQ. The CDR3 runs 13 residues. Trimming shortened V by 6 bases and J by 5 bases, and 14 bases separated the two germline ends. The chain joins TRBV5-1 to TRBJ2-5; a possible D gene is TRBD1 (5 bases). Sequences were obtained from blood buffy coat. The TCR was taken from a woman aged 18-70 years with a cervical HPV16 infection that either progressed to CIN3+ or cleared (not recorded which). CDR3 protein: CASTYQGRETQYF. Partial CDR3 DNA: TGCGCCAGCACCTACCAGGGTAGGGAGACC. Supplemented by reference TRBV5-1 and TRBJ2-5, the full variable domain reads KAGVTQTPRYLIKTRGQQVTLSCSPISGHRSVSWYQQTPGQGLQFLFEYFSETQRNKGNFPGRFSGRQFSNSRSEMNVSTLELGDSALYLCASTYQGRETQYFGPGTRLLVL.